This T cell receptor (beta chain) was captured by sequencing in a study of shared clonotypes between healthy human individuals. A note on this clone: Within the sample, other DNA sequences also encode this same CDR3.

The table came from immunoSEQ multiplex PCR; TCRdb's copy has only in-frame clones and leaves some out. The data show about 2 million clones, roughly 94% seen once. Naive CD8 cells lacked CD45RO and underwent positive selection for CCR7, leaving out terminally differentiated effector memory CD45RA+ cells. After removal of 4 bases from V and 3 bases from J, the junction contained 2 bases not matched to a gene. This CDR3 is 13 amino acids long. CDR1 and CDR2 from the germline V gene are MNHEY and SVGAGI. This TCR was sampled from a man younger than 35 in good health. The sample taken for sequencing was naive CD8+ T cells sorted from blood. The chain carries TRBV6-5 and TRBJ2-5; 7 nucleotides line up with TRBD1. CDR3 nucleotides: TGTGCCAGCAGTTGGGACAGAGAAGAGACCCAGTACTTC. It translates to CASSWDREETQYF.